What follows describes a single TCR beta chain. This specimen comes from a study of blood T cell repertoires in COVID-19. Turning to the study itself: Material from acute and convalescent COVID-19 was sourced from the United States, Italy and Spain.

Per the authors' pipeline: Reference gene primer amplification yielded estimated nucleated cell counts. Only in-frame clones appear in the TCRdb table, and some are missing; sequencing was by immunoSEQ multiplex PCR. That table is the source of V, J and clone size, and D and trimming were worked out from the DNA. Of roughly 500,000 clones detected, approximately 83% appear once; the ten largest clones hold roughly 3.2%. CDR1 and CDR2 from the germline V gene are MDHEN and SYDVKM. The J segment lost 6 bases and the V segment lost 6 bases, leaving 12 bases of the junction unmatched. This CDR3 has 16 residues.

Specimen: peripheral blood. This TCR derives from a human donor in a cohort sampled during active COVID-19. V is TRBV28 and J is TRBJ1-5; 9 positions match TRBD1. The CDR3 reads CASSRRGTGSFQPQHF. The CDR3, as DNA: TGTGCCAGCAGCCGGAGGGGGACAGGGAGTTTTCAGCCCCAGCATTTT.